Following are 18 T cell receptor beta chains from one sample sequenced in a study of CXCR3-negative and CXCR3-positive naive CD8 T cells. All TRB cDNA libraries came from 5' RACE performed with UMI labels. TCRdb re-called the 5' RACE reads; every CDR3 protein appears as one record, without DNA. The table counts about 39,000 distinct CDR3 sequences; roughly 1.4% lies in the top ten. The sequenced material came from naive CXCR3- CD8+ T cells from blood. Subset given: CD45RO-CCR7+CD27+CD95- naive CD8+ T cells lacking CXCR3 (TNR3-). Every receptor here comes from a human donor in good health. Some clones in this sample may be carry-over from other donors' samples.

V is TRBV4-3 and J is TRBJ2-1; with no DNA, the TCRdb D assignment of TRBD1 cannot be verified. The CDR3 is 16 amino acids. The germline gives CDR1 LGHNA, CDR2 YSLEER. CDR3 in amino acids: CASSQYMGGTYNEQFF.

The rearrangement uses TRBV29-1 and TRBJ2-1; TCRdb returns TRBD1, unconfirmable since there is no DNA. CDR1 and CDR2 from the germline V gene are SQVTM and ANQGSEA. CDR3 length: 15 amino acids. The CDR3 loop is CSAAGGTGFYNEQFF.

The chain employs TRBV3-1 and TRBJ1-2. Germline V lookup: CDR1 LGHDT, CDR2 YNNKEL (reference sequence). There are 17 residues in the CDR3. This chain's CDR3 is CASSQEWGDSLLYGYTF.

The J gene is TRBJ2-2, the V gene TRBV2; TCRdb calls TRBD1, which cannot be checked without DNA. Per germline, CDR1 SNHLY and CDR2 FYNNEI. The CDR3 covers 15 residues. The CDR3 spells CASSESGGAVGELFF.

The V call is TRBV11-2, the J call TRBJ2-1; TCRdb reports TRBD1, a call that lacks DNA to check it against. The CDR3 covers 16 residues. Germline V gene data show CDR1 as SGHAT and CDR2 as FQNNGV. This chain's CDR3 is CASSLETGTVYNEQFF.

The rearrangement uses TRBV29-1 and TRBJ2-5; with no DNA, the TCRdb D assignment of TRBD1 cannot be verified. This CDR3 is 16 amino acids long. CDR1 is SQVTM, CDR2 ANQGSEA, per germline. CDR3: CSVEDLSGVWRETQYF.

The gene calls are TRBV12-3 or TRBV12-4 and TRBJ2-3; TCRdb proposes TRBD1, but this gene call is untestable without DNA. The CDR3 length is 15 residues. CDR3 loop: CASGGPTRAKDTQYF.

CDR3 loop: CASSYVWEGRETQYF. V is TRBV6-5 and J is TRBJ2-5; absent DNA, TCRdb's TRBD2 call cannot be checked. Germline assignment: CDR1 MNHEY and CDR2 SVGAGI. CDR3 length equals 15 residues.

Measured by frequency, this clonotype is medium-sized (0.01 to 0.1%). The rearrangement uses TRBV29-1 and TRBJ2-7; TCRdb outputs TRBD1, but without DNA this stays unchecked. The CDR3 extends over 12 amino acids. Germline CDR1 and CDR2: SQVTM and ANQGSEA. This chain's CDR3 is CSGGQSTYEQYF.

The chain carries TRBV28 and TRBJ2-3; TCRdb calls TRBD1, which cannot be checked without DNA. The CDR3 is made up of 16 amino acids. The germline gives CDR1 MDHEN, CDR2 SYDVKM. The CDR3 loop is CASRFQGVGSTDTQYF.

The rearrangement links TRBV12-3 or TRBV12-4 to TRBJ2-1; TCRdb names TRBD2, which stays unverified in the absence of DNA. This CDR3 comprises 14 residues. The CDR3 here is CASSLTRSNREQFF.

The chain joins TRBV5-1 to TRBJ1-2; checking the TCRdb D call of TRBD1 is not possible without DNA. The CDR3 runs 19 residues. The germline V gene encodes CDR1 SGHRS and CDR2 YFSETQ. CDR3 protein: CASSNKTARDRRRDYGYTF.

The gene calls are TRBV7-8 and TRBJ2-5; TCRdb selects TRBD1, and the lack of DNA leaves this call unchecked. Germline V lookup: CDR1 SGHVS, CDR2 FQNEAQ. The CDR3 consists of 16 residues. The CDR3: CASSKADRAPQETQYF.

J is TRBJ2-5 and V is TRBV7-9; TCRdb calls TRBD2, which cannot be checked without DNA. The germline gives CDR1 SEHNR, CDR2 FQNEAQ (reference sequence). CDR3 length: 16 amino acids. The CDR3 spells CASSFMLAGDQETQYF.

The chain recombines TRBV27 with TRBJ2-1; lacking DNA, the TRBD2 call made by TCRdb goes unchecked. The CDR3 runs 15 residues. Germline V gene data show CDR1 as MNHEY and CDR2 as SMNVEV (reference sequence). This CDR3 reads CASSFGGGLYNEQFF.

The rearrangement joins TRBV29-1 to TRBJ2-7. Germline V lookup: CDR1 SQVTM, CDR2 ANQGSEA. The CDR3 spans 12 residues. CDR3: CSVEDLEYEQYF.

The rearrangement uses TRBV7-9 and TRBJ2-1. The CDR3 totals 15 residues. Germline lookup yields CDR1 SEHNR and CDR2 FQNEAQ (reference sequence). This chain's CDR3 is CASSTSRPSYNEQFF.

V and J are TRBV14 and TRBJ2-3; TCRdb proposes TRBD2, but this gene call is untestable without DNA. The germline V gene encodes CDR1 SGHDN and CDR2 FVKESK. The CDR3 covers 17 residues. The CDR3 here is CASSQGAQREDIDTQYF.